These 8 T cell receptor beta chains were all obtained from the same sample, sequenced in a study of blood T cell repertoires in COVID-19. Data came from immunoSEQ multiplex PCR; TCRdb stores just in-frame clones and leaves some out. Of about 97,000 clones in the sample, 80% to 90% were seen once. Input material: peripheral blood. These receptors were obtained from a woman aged 30 to 39 with acute or convalescent COVID-19.

The chain recombines TRBV24-1 with TRBJ2-7, with unresolved D. Germline values: CDR1 KGHDR, CDR2 SFDVKD. The CDR3 has 11 residues. V gave up 4 bases and J gave up 7 bases, with 7 bases separating them. The CDR3 coding sequence is TGTGCCACCAGTGACGCCAGGGAGCAGTACTTC. It translates to CATSDAREQYF.

The V call is TRBV19, the J call TRBJ2-7; D is uncertain. This CDR3 contains 14 residues. CDR1 is LNHDA and CDR2 is SQIVND in the germline V gene (reference sequence). The ends were cut back, 1 base at V and 3 bases at J, with 10 bases in the middle. CDR3 sequence reads: CASSIGPANYEQYF. The CDR3 nucleotides read TGTGCCAGTAGTATAGGTCCTGCTAACTACGAGCAGTACTTC.

This clone was seen more than once but under ten times. The chain uses TRBV15 and TRBJ1-5; possible D gene TRBD1, 6 bases. Trimming removed 2 bases from V and 5 bases from J, with 13 bases in between. CDR3 length: 15 residues. Germline V gene data show CDR1 as LNHNV and CDR2 as YYDKDF (reference sequence). The chain's CDR3 is CATSRTGGIDQPQHF. In DNA form, the CDR3 reads TGTGCCACCAGCAGAACGGGGGGCATCGATCAGCCCCAGCATTTT.

The chain recombines TRBV5-6 with TRBJ1-2; maybe TRBD1 (6 bases). The CDR3 contains 17 residues. Trimming removed 3 bases at V and 1 base at J, with 19 bases between. CDR1 SGHDT and CDR2 YYEEEE come from the germline V gene. The CDR3 nucleotides read TGTGCCAGCAGCTATAAGACAGGAGACCTATTTAACTATGGCTACACCTTC. It is translated as CASSYKTGDLFNYGYTF. Variable domain in full (rest from reference TRBV5-6 and TRBJ1-2): DAGVTQSPTHLIKTRGQQVTLRCSPKSGHDTVSWYQQALGQGPQFIFQYYEEEERQRGNFPDRFSGHQFPNYSSELNVNALLLGDSALYLCASSYKTGDLFNYGYTFGSGTRLTVV.

A single count supports this clone. The chain recombines TRBV7-9 with TRBJ2-3; TRBD2 matches 13 bases. The germline V gene has CDR1 SEHNR and CDR2 FQNEAQ (reference sequence). This CDR3 region has 15 residues. The J segment lost 6 bases and the V segment lost 5 bases, leaving 5 bases of the junction unmatched. In DNA form, the CDR3 reads TGTGCCAGCAGCCCGACTAGCGGGGGGTTTGATACGCAGTATTTT. This gives the protein CASSPTSGGFDTQYF.

On this clone: Other DNA sequences in this specimen translate into the identical CDR3. This sequence joins TRBV15 and TRBJ1-1; no clear D. CDR3 size: 13 residues. Germline CDR1 reads LNHNV; CDR2 reads YYDKDF (reference sequence). Trimming took 0 bases from V and 7 from J, leaving 9 bases between them. The CDR3 is CATSRDQGSEAFF. The CDR3 DNA reads TGTGCCACCAGCAGAGATCAAGGGAGTGAAGCTTTCTTT.

The genes are TRBV5-1 and TRBJ2-3; D might be TRBD2 (7 bases). The CDR3 loop spans 14 amino acids. V lost 0 bases to trimming and J lost 14 bases, with 19 bases between them. From germline, CDR1 is SGHRS and CDR2 YFSETQ. CDR3 sequence (DNA): TGCGCCAGCAGCTTGGACTTGTTAGGACTAGGGGGGTATTTT. This codes for CASSLDLLGLGGYF.

The V gene is TRBV7-2, the J gene TRBJ1-3; perhaps TRBD1 as D (6 bases). The CDR3 is made up of 16 amino acids. Trimming stripped 4 bases from V and 4 bases from J, with 17 bases between. CDR1 is SGHTA and CDR2 is FQGNSA in the germline V gene. The CDR3 DNA is TGTGCCAGCAGCTCACCGCCAGGGGCGCGGGGAAACACCATATATTTT. Translated, it gives CASSSPPGARGNTIYF.